The entry below describes one TCR beta chain. The ends lost 5 bases at V and 2 bases at J; junction bases unmatched: 6. Germline CDR1 reads LNHDA; CDR2 reads SQIVND (reference sequence). CDR3 size: 15 residues. Clones were sequenced by immunoSEQ multiplex PCR, and TCRdb holds only the in-frame ones, with some missing. The sample has more than 200,000 clones; 88% are singletons. The record originates from a study of blood T cell repertoires in COVID-19. This TCR was recovered from an older woman with acute or convalescent COVID-19. The chain recombines TRBV19 with TRBJ1-2; 9 nucleotides agree with TRBD1. Sequenced sample: peripheral blood. This CDR3 is CASSPQGTGNYGYTF. Written as DNA, the CDR3 is TGTGCCAGTAGTCCCCAAGGGACAGGGAACTATGGCTACACCTTC.